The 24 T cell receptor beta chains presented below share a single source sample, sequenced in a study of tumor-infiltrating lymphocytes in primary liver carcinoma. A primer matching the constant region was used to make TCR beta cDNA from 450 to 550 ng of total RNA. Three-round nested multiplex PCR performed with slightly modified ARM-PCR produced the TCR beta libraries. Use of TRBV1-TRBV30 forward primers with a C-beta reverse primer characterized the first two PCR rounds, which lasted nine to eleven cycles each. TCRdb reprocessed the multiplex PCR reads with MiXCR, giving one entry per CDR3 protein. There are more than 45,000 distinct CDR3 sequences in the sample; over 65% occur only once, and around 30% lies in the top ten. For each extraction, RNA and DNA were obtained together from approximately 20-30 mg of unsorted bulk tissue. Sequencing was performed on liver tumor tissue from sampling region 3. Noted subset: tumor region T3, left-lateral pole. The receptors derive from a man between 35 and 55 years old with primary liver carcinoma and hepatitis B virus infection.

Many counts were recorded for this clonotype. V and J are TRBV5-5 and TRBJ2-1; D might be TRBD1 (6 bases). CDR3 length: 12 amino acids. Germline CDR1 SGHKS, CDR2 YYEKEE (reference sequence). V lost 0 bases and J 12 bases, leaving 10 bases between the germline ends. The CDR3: CASSLGPRGQFF. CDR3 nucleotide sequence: TGTGCCAGCAGCTTGGGTCCCAGGGGGCAGTTCTTC. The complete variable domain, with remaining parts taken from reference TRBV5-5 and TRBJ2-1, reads DAGVTQSPTHLIKTRGQQVTLRCSPISGHKSVSWYQQVLGQGPQFIFQYYEKEERGRGNFPDRFSARQFPNYSSELNVNALLLGDSALYLCASSLGPRGQFFGPGTRLTVL.

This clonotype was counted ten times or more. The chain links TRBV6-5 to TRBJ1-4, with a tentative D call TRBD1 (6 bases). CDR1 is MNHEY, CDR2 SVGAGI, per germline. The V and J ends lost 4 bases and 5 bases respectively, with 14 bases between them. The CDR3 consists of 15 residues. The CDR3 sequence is CASSFTGAGNEKLFF. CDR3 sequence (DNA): TGTGCCAGCAGTTTCACGGGGGCGGGGAATGAAAAACTGTTTTTT.

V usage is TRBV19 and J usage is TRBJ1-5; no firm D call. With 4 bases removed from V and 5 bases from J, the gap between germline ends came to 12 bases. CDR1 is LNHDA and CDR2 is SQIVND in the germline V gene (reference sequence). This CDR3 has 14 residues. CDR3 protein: CASSKDRLDQPQHF. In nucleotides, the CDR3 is TGTGCCAGTAGTAAGGACCGCTTAGATCAGCCCCAGCATTTT.

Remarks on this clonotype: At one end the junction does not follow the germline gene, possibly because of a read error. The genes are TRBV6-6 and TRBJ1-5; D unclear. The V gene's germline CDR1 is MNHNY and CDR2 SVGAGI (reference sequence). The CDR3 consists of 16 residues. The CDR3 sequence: CVSSYRVEYINEPQHF. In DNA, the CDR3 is TGTGTCAGCAGTTACCGAGTAGAGTATATCAATGAGCCCCAGCATTTT.

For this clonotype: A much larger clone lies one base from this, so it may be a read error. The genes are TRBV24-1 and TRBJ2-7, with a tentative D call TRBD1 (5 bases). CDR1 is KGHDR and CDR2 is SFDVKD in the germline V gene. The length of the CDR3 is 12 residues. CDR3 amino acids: CATSQGSYEHYF. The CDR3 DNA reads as TGTGCCACCAGTCAGGGATCCTACGAGCACTACTTC.

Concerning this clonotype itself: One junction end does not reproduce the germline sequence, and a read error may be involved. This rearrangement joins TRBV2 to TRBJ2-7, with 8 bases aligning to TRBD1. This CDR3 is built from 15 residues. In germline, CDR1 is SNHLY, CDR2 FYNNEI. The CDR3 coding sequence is TGTGCCAGCATGGGGCAGACAGGGGCCGTCCACGAGCAGTATTTC. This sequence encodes CASMGQTGAVHEQYF.

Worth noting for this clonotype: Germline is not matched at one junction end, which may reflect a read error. CDR3 nucleotides: TGTGCTAGCAGATTTGATCGGGAGAGGGTCGGCACCGGGGAGCTGTTTTTT. Protein: CASRFDRERVGTGELFF. This chain uses TRBV11-2 with TRBJ2-2; tentative D call: TRBD2 (6 bases). The CDR3 has 17 residues. Germline V gene data show CDR1 as SGHAT and CDR2 as FQNNGV.

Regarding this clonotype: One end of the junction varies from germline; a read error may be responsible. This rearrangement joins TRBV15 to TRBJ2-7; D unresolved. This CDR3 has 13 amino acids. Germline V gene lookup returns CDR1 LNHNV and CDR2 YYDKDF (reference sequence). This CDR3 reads CPTSRGADYEQYF. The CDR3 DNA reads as TGTCCCACCAGCAGAGGAGCCGACTACGAGCAGTACTTC.

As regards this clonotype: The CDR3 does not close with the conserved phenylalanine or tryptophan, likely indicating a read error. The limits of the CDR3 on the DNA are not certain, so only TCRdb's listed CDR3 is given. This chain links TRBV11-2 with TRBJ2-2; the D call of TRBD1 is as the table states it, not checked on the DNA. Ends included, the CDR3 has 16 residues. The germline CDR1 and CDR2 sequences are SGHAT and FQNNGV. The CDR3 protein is CASSSRQASNTGEQFL.

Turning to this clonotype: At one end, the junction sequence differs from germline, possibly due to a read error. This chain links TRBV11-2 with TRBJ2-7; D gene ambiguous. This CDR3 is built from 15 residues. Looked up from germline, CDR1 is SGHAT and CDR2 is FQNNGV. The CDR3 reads CTSSPRWEDLYEQYF. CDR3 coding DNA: TGTACCAGCAGCCCCCGATGGGAAGATTTATACGAGCAGTACTTC. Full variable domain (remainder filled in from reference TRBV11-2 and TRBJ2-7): EAGVAQSPRYKIIEKRQSVAFWCNPISGHATLYWYQQILGQGPKLLIQFQNNGVVDDSQLPKDRFSAERLKGVDSTLKIQPAKLEDSAVYLCTSSPRWEDLYEQYFGPGTRLTVT.

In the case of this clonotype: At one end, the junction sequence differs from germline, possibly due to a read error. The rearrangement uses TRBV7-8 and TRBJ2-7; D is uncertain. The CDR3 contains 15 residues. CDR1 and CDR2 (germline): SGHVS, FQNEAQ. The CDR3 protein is CAISLVGLDHYEQYF. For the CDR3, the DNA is TGTGCCATCAGCTTAGTAGGGCTAGATCACTACGAACAGTACTTC.

CDR3: CASSHAPGQSYEQYF. Here the CDR3 DNA reads TGTGCCAGCAGCCACGCCCCGGGACAGTCCTACGAGCAGTACTTC. J is TRBJ2-7 and V is TRBV5-5, with 7 bases matching TRBD1. This CDR3 contains 15 residues. In germline, CDR1 is SGHKS, CDR2 YYEKEE (reference sequence). V lost 4 bases to trimming and J lost 1 base; unmatched junction nucleotides: 8.

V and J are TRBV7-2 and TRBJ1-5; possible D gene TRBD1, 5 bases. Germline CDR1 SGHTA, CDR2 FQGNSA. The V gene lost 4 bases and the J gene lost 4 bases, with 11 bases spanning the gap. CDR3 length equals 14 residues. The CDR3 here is CASSSFDSNQPQHF. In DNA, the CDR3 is TGTGCCAGCAGCTCCTTCGACAGTAATCAGCCCCAGCATTTT.

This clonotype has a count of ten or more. CDR3 amino acids: CASSLWRWGNTGELFF. The CDR3 DNA follows: TGTGCCAGCAGTTTATGGAGGTGGGGGAACACCGGGGAGCTGTTTTTT. The V gene is TRBV28, the J gene TRBJ2-2, with D uncertain. The CDR3 length is 16 residues. The germline V gene has CDR1 MDHEN and CDR2 SYDVKM. Trimming shortened V by 0 bases and J by 1 base, and 9 bases separated the two germline ends.

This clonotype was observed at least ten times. CDR3 DNA: TGTGCCAGCAGTTTAGCAGGACTAGCGCTCGAGCAGTACTTC. It specifies CASSLAGLALEQYF. This chain connects TRBV28 to TRBJ2-7; the match to TRBD2 covers 9 bases. The CDR3 is 14 residues long. V lost 2 bases and J lost 6; bases outside the gene matches: 5. Germline CDR1 MDHEN, CDR2 SYDVKM.

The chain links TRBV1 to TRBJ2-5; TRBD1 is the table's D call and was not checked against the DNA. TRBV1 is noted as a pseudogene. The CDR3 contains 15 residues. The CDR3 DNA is TGCACCAGCAGCCCCCCGCAGGGGGTTCATGGGACCCAGTACTTC. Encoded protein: CTSSPPQGVHGTQYF.

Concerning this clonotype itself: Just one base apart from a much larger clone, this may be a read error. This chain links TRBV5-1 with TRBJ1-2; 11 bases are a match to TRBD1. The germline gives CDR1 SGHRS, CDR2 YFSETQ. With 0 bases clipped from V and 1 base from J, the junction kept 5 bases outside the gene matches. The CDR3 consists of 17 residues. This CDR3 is CASSLVGQGAINYGYTF. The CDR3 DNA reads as TGCGCCAGCAGCTTGGTTGGACAGGGGGCAATTAACTATGGCTACACCTTC. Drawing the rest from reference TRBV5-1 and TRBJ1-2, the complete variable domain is KAGVTQTPRYLIKTRGQQVTLSCSPISGHRSVSWYQQTPGQGLQFLFEYFSETQRNKGNFPGRFSGRQFSNSRSEMNVSTLELGDSALYLCASSLVGQGAINYGYTFGSGTRLTVV.

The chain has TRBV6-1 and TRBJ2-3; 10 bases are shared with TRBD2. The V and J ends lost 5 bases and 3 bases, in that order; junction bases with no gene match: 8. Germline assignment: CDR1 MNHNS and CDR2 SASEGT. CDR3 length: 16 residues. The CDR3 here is CASSPRTSGMTDTQYF. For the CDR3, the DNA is TGTGCCAGCAGTCCCCGGACTAGCGGAATGACAGATACGCAGTATTTT.

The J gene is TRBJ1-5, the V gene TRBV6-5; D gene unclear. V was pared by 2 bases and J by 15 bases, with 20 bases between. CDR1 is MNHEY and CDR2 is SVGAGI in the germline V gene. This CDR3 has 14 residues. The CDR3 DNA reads TGTGCCAGCAGTTACAGGTCTGGCAATCAGTCCCCGCATTTT. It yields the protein CASSYRSGNQSPHF.

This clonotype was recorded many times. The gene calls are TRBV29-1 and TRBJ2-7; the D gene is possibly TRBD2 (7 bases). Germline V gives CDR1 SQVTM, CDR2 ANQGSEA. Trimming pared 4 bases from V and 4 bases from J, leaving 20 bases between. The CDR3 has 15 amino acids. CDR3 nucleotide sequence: TGCAGCGTTGGGGGGGGCCCGGCTTCACTTTACGAGCAGTACTTC. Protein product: CSVGGGPASLYEQYF.

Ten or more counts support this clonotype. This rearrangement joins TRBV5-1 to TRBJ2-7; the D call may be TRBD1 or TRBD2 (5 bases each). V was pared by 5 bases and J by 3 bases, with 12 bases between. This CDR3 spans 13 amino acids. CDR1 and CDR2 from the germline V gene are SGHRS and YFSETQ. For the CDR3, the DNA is TGCGCCAGCAGAAGTGGGGGTGGCTACGAGCAGTACTTC. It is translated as CASRSGGGYEQYF.

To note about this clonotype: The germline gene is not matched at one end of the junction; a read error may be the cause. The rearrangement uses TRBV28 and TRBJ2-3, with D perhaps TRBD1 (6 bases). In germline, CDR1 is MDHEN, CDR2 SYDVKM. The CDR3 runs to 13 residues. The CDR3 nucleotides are TGTGCCAGCAGTTTTGAGGGGGTGTATACGCTGTATTTT. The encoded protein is CASSFEGVYTLYF.

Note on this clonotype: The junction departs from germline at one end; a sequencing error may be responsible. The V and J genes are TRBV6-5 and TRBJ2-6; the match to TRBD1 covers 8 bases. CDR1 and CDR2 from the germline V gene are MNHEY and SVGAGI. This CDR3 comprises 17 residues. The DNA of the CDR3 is TGTGCCAGCAGATTAGGACAGGGATCCTCTGGGGCCAACGTACTGAGTTTC. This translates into CASRLGQGSSGANVLSF.

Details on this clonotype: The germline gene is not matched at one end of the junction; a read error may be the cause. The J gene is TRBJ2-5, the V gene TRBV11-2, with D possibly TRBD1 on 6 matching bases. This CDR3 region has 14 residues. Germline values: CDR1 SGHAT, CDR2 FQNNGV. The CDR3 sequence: CASSLRTVQEAQYF. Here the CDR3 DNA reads TGTGCCAGCAGTCTAAGGACAGTACAAGAGGCCCAGTACTTC.